This T cell receptor (beta chain) is drawn from a study of shared clonotypes between healthy human individuals. Study findings and constraints: Generation of non-shared clonotypes was less probable than generation of clonotypes shared by all four donors.

TCRdb's table, derived via immunoSEQ multiplex PCR, lists solely in-frame clones and lacks some. The repertoire has nearly 750,000 clones, over 60% of them found once; the top ten carry under 2%. A word on this clone: Its antigen is undetermined.

The receptor was isolated from a woman under 40 in good health. Sequenced sample: memory CD4+ T cells sorted from blood. The subset was: CD45RA-negative fraction.

The CDR3 DNA sequence: TGTGCCAGCAGTTACGAAGCGTATCAAGAGACCCAGTACTTC. Its protein product is CASSYEAYQETQYF. The chain combines TRBV6-6 with TRBJ2-5; no clear D. The V end lost 2 bases, the J end lost 2 bases, and 9 bases lay between the germline ends. CDR1 is MNHNY, CDR2 SVGAGI, per germline (reference sequence). CDR3 length: 14 amino acids.